The 31 T cell receptor beta chains given below trace back to one sample, sequenced in a study of T cells in Graves' hyperthyroidism and ophthalmopathy. The investigators amplified TCR beta CDR3 regions from RNA transcripts. The HTBI primer set was used in a first-round RT-PCR of the TCR CDR3. TCRdb itself ran the multiplex PCR reads through MiXCR, one entry per CDR3 protein. Counted here are 650,000 to 700,000 distinct CDR3 sequences, roughly 17% occurring once; the ten biggest clones make up 15% to 18%. Material: blood. The receptors were gathered from a man aged 50 to 60 with Graves' hyperthyroidism.

This clonotype was seen ten or more times. The chain employs TRBV6-2 or TRBV6-3 and TRBJ2-3; 7 bases fit TRBD2. J gave up 0 bases and V 6 bases, and 6 bases lay outside the gene matches. CDR3 length: 15 amino acids. Germline CDR1 MNHEY, CDR2 SVGEGT. The CDR3 DNA reads as TGTGCCAGCAGGGGAAGCGGGACTAGCACAGATACGCAGTATTTT. This gives the protein CASRGSGTSTDTQYF.

This clonotype was counted many times. V is TRBV7-8 and J is TRBJ2-3; D gene ambiguous. The ends were cut back, 1 base at V and 5 bases at J, with 7 bases in the middle. Germline-derived CDR1 and CDR2 are SGHVS and FQNEAQ. The CDR3 totals 13 residues. In nucleotides, the CDR3 is TGTGCCAGCAGCTTAGTAAGGGAAGATACGCAGTATTTT. Translated: CASSLVREDTQYF.

This clonotype has a count of ten or more. This chain joins TRBV28 and TRBJ2-1, with 12 bases aligning to TRBD2. With 3 bases clipped from V and 8 bases from J, the junction kept 14 bases outside the gene matches. Germline CDR1 reads MDHEN; CDR2 reads SYDVKM. The CDR3 is 18 residues long. The CDR3 here is CASSFPLIGLAGSDEQFF. The CDR3 DNA follows: TGTGCCAGCAGTTTCCCTCTCATAGGACTAGCGGGATCTGATGAGCAGTTCTTC.

Worth noting for this clonotype: Just one base apart from a much larger clone, this may be a read error. This rearrangement joins TRBV28 to TRBJ1-1, with 8 bases lining up with TRBD1. Germline V gene data show CDR1 as MDHEN and CDR2 as SYDVKM. Trimming removed 10 bases from V and 9 bases from J; junction bases left unmatched: 7. CDR3 length: 11 residues. CDR3 sequence: CAISQGAKAFF. The CDR3 coding sequence is TGTGCCATCAGCCAGGGGGCGAAAGCTTTCTTT.

This clonotype was observed at least ten times. The V and J genes are TRBV6-4 and TRBJ1-5, with D tentatively TRBD1 (5 bases). V lost 7 bases and J lost 2, with 18 bases in between. Germline assignment: CDR1 MRHNA and CDR2 SNTAGT. CDR3 length: 16 amino acids. CDR3 amino acids: CASTSPMRGCNQPQHF. In DNA form, the CDR3 reads TGTGCCAGCACCTCCCCCATGAGGGGATGCAATCAGCCCCAGCATTTT.

A note on this clonotype: A clone one base away is much larger, so this may be a read error. The V gene is TRBV7-8, the J gene TRBJ2-1; possibly TRBD2 for D (5 bases). The CDR3 is 14 residues long. Trimming shortened V by 7 bases and J by 5 bases, and 15 bases separated the two germline ends. Germline V lookup: CDR1 SGHVS, CDR2 FQNEAQ. The CDR3 spells CASNLSETNNEQFF. CDR3 in DNA: TGTGCCAGCAACTTGTCCGAGACTAACAATGAGCAGTTCTTC.

This clonotype showed up many times. This chain links TRBV27 with TRBJ2-3; D remains unclear. The ends were cut back, 4 bases at V and 0 bases at J, with 11 bases in the middle. The CDR3 covers 15 residues. Germline lookup yields CDR1 MNHEY and CDR2 SMNVEV (reference sequence). The DNA for the CDR3 is TGTGCCAGCAGTTCAATAGACGTTAGCACAGATACGCAGTATTTT. Amino acid sequence: CASSSIDVSTDTQYF.

This clonotype has only a few counts. The V gene is TRBV2, the J gene TRBJ1-5, with TRBD1 matching 7 bases. V trimming: 7 bases; J trimming: 7 bases; junction bases outside the gene matches: 7. The germline CDR1 and CDR2 sequences are SNHLY and FYNNEI. CDR3 length: 13 residues. The CDR3 reads CASIGQGDQPQHF. The CDR3 DNA reads TGTGCCAGCATTGGGCAGGGGGACCAGCCCCAGCATTTT.

The rearrangement uses TRBV20-1 and TRBJ1-1; perhaps TRBD1 as D (5 bases). The CDR3 extends over 14 amino acids. V lost 2 bases, J lost 4 bases, and 14 bases lay in between. CDR1 is DFQATT and CDR2 is SNEGSKA in the germline V gene (reference sequence). The CDR3 protein is CSARSRGVITEAFF. The DNA of the CDR3 is TGCAGTGCTAGATCTCGGGGGGTAATCACTGAAGCTTTCTTT.

This clonotype has at least ten counts. The chain has TRBV30 and TRBJ2-2; no clear D. V was pared by 3 bases and J by 0 bases, with 8 bases between. Germline lookup yields CDR1 GTSNPN and CDR2 SVGIG (reference sequence). The CDR3 is 14 residues long. The CDR3 bases are TGTGCCTGGAGGGAATACGCGAACACCGGGGAGCTGTTTTTT. It encodes CAWREYANTGELFF.

This clonotype was seen at least ten times. The CDR3: CASSERGGSWYEQYF. In DNA, the CDR3 is TGTGCCAGCAGTGAAAGGGGCGGGAGTTGGTACGAGCAGTACTTC. V gene TRBV2 combines with J gene TRBJ2-7; 7 nucleotides align to TRBD2. In germline, CDR1 is SNHLY, CDR2 FYNNEI. The CDR3 has 15 residues. Losses at the gene ends were 2 bases for V and 4 bases for J; bases not matched to a gene: 8.

This clonotype has a count of ten or more. The chain uses TRBV11-2 and TRBJ2-5; D perhaps matches TRBD2 (5 bases). The CDR3 sequence is 12 residues long. The ends were cut back, 4 bases at V and 12 bases at J, with 15 bases in the middle. The germline V gene has CDR1 SGHAT and CDR2 FQNNGV. DNA for the CDR3: TGTGCCAGCAGCTCAAGGACTGCCGAAAAGTACTTC. Amino acids: CASSSRTAEKYF. The variable domain in full, with the rest retrieved from reference TRBV11-2 and TRBJ2-5, is EAGVAQSPRYKIIEKRQSVAFWCNPISGHATLYWYQQILGQGPKLLIQFQNNGVVDDSQLPKDRFSAERLKGVDSTLKIQPAKLEDSAVYLCASSSRTAEKYFGPGTRLLVL.

V and J are TRBV7-9 and TRBJ2-7, with D perhaps TRBD1 or TRBD2 (5 bases each). This CDR3 contains 16 residues. Per germline, CDR1 SEHNR and CDR2 FQNEAQ (reference sequence). The V and J ends lost 3 bases and 0 bases respectively, with 15 bases between them. The CDR3 DNA reads as TGTGCCAGCAGCTTCTCCGGGACCAGGGCCTCCTACGAGCAGTACTTC. Its translation: CASSFSGTRASYEQYF.

The sample holds many counts of this clonotype. This chain joins TRBV7-2 and TRBJ2-5, with 11 positions matching TRBD2. Trimming removed 3 bases from V and 2 bases from J; junction bases left unmatched: 5. The CDR3 contains 16 residues. From germline, CDR1 is SGHTA and CDR2 FQGNSA. The CDR3 nucleotides are TGTGCCAGCAGCTTTGGACTAGCGGGTGGGCAAGAGACCCAGTACTTC. It translates to CASSFGLAGGQETQYF.

V and J are TRBV6-5 and TRBJ1-2; perhaps TRBD1 as D (5 bases). Trimming removed 0 bases from V and 8 bases from J, with 22 bases in between. The CDR3 has 17 residues. Per germline, CDR1 MNHEY and CDR2 SVGAGI. CDR3 sequence reads: CASSYSNPGTDSWGYTF. The CDR3 DNA follows: TGTGCCAGCAGTTACTCGAATCCTGGGACCGACTCCTGGGGCTACACCTTC.

J is TRBJ2-5 and V is TRBV20-1, with D possibly matching TRBD2 (7 bases). Germline V CDR1 and CDR2: DFQATT, SNEGSKA (reference sequence). This CDR3 contains 14 residues. V lost 1 base, J lost 1 base, and 10 bases lay in between. The CDR3 reads CSARVGGPQETQYF. In nucleotides, the CDR3 is TGCAGTGCTAGAGTCGGGGGGCCCCAAGAGACCCAGTACTTC.

The J gene is TRBJ2-5, the V gene TRBV7-9; D might be TRBD1 (5 bases). With 5 bases removed from V and 10 bases from J, the gap between germline ends came to 14 bases. Germline lookup yields CDR1 SEHNR and CDR2 FQNEAQ (reference sequence). The CDR3 spans 12 residues. Here the CDR3 reads CASSPAGWGQYF. The CDR3, as DNA: TGTGCCAGCAGCCCCGCAGGGTGGGGCCAGTACTTC.

This clonotype was found many times. V gene TRBV12-3 or TRBV12-4 combines with J gene TRBJ2-5; D is unclear. The CDR3 spans 13 residues. The germline V and J ends were trimmed by 6 bases and 1 base, with 9 bases remaining between them. DNA of the CDR3: TGTGCCAGCAGAACCGAGCCCCAAGAGACCCAGTACTTC. Amino acid sequence: CASRTEPQETQYF.

V usage is TRBV28 and J usage is TRBJ1-1; the match to TRBD1 covers 9 bases. Trimming removed 6 bases from V and 6 bases from J; junction bases left unmatched: 14. This CDR3 region has 16 residues. Germline V gene lookup returns CDR1 MDHEN and CDR2 SYDVKM. The CDR3 DNA reads as TGTGCCAGCAGAGCCCTCCCCGGACAGGGGCTCCCTGAAGCTTTCTTT. Translated, it gives CASRALPGQGLPEAFF. Full variable domain (rest looked up from reference TRBV28 and TRBJ1-1): DVKVTQSSRYLVKRTGEKVFLECVQDMDHENMFWYRQDPGLGLRLIYFSYDVKMKEKGDIPEGYSVSREKKERFSLILESASTNQTSMYLCASRALPGQGLPEAFFGQGTRLTVV.

This clonotype was recorded many times. The chain is built from TRBV5-1 and TRBJ2-3, with no clear D. The CDR3 runs to 15 residues. Trimming pared 4 bases from V and 1 base from J, leaving 13 bases between. Germline V gene lookup returns CDR1 SGHRS and CDR2 YFSETQ. The CDR3 sequence: CASSLQGSGTDTQYF. The CDR3 DNA reads as TGCGCCAGCAGCCTCCAAGGTTCCGGCACAGATACGCAGTATTTT.

There are a few counts of this clonotype. CDR3 bases: TGTGCCAGCACCGGGAGTCTTAATAGCAATCAGCCCCAGCATTTT. It yields the protein CASTGSLNSNQPQHF. The chain links TRBV28 to TRBJ1-5; D call uncertain. This CDR3 comprises 15 residues. Per germline, CDR1 MDHEN and CDR2 SYDVKM. V lost 7 bases and J 0 bases, leaving 13 bases between the germline ends.

Turning to this clonotype: A much larger clone lies a single base off, so this may be a read error. The rearrangement links TRBV27 to TRBJ1-6; possibly TRBD1 for D (5 bases). Trimming removed 2 bases at V and 10 bases at J, with 9 bases between. Germline V gene data show CDR1 as MNHEY and CDR2 as SMNVEV (reference sequence). There are 13 residues in the CDR3. The CDR3 region is CASSLGAESPLHF. The CDR3 DNA reads as TGTGCCAGCAGTTTAGGGGCGGAGTCACCCCTCCACTTT.

The V and J genes are TRBV6-5 and TRBJ2-7; tentatively, D is TRBD2 (7 bases). Trimming cost V 2 bases and J 5 bases, with 22 bases left between them. CDR3 length: 17 amino acids. CDR1 MNHEY and CDR2 SVGAGI come from the germline V gene. As DNA, the CDR3 is TGTGCCAGCAGTTACGAGGCTAGCGGAGGGGGAACGGACGAGCAGTACTTC. It translates to CASSYEASGGGTDEQYF.

Remarks on this clonotype: A junction end diverges from the germline sequence, so it may reflect a read error. The chain has TRBV27 and TRBJ2-2, with D possibly TRBD2 on 7 matching bases. CDR1 is MNHEY and CDR2 is SMNVEV in the germline V gene (reference sequence). The CDR3 loop spans 16 amino acids. In nucleotides, the CDR3 is TGTGCCAGCAGTGGGAGGGACACCGCGAACACCGGGGAGCTGTTATTT. Its protein is CASSGRDTANTGELLF.

The chain links TRBV12-3 or TRBV12-4 to TRBJ1-5; tentatively, D is TRBD1 (6 bases). The V and J ends lost 1 base and 4 bases respectively, with 14 bases between them. This CDR3 contains 16 residues. This CDR3 is CASSLEGRGWNQPQHF. In DNA, the CDR3 is TGTGCCAGCAGTTTAGAAGGCAGGGGATGGAATCAGCCCCAGCATTTT.

The chain couples TRBV20-1 to TRBJ2-1; weak D call: TRBD1 (5 bases). This CDR3 is built from 14 residues. Trimming took off 4 bases at V and 2 bases at J, with 12 bases between the two ends. The germline V gene has CDR1 DFQATT and CDR2 SNEGSKA (reference sequence). The CDR3 coding sequence is TGCAGTGCTAAGAGGCTAGGGGCCTACAATGAGCAGTTCTTC. Encoded protein: CSAKRLGAYNEQFF.

Comments on this clonotype: A read error may account for a junction end that differs from germline. The CDR3 sequence is CASNELGSYNEQFF. CDR3 DNA: TGTGCCAGCAATGAACTGGGTTCCTACAATGAGCAGTTCTTC. The gene calls are TRBV6-1 and TRBJ2-1; no definite D call. Germline-derived CDR1 and CDR2 are MNHNS and SASEGT. The CDR3 has 14 amino acids.

This clonotype was observed many times. The chain links TRBV12-3 or TRBV12-4 to TRBJ2-1, with TRBD2 matching over 8 bases. The ends lost 6 bases at V and 8 bases at J; junction bases unmatched: 12. This CDR3 is built from 15 residues. CDR3 nucleotide sequence: TGTGCCAGCAGGACCGGGACTAGTGTGGTCGATGAGCAGTTCTTC. Its protein product is CASRTGTSVVDEQFF.

This clonotype was seen repeatedly, ten times or more. This chain links TRBV11-1 with TRBJ2-7; 10 bases are shared with TRBD1. After removal of 5 bases from V and 4 bases from J, the junction contained 14 bases not matched to a gene. Per germline, CDR1 SGHAT and CDR2 FQDESV (reference sequence). The CDR3 runs to 17 residues. The CDR3 coding sequence is TGTGCCAGCAGCCGGCACAACCGGGACAGGGGTTGGTACGAGCAGTACTTC. This sequence encodes CASSRHNRDRGWYEQYF.

This chain connects TRBV30 to TRBJ1-4, with a weak D call TRBD1 (5 bases). Germline CDR1 is GTSNPN and CDR2 is SVGIG (reference sequence). CDR3 length: 14 residues. Deletions cut 3 bases from V and 12 bases from J, with 20 bases between. CDR3 sequence (DNA): TGTGCCTGGAGCGCTGGGACGGTGGATGAGGAACTGTTTTTT. Amino acids: CAWSAGTVDEELFF.

The V gene is TRBV19, the J gene TRBJ2-4; the D gene could be TRBD1 or TRBD2 (5 bases each). In germline, CDR1 is LNHDA, CDR2 SQIVND (reference sequence). CDR3 length: 16 amino acids. V gave up 3 bases and J gave up 1 base, with 13 bases separating them. The CDR3 DNA is TGTGCCAGTAGTATTTCTTGGGGGATGGCCAAAAACATTCAGTACTTC. It yields the protein CASSISWGMAKNIQYF.